One and the same sample provided the 20 T cell receptor beta chains below, sequenced in a study of cytomegalovirus exposure and HLA in healthy donors. 13 Jbeta primers and 60 Vbeta primers were used for the PCR. Assay: immunoSEQ multiplex PCR; the TCRdb copy retains only in-frame clones and omits some. This table lists 30,000 to 35,000 clones. The specimen sequenced was PBMCs. All receptors come from a woman between 40 and 55 years old in good health and CMV-seropositive.

This chain connects TRBV27 to TRBJ2-7; 8 nucleotides align to TRBD2. V was pared by 6 bases and J by 4 bases, with 8 bases of the junction left unmatched. CDR3 length: 14 residues. CDR1 and CDR2 (germline): MNHEY, SMNVEV (reference sequence). The CDR3 DNA follows: TGTGCCAGCAGAGGCCCGGGCGGGGGGTACGAGCAGTACTTC. It codes for CASRGPGGGYEQYF.

The gene calls are TRBV28 and TRBJ1-1, with D hard to call. The CDR3 consists of 13 residues. V was trimmed by 5 bases and J by 7 bases, leaving 14 bases between them. CDR1 MDHEN and CDR2 SYDVKM come from the germline V gene. The CDR3 bases are TGTGCCAGCAGTCTTTCCGATCGGAGTGAAGCTTTCTTT. This encodes CASSLSDRSEAFF.

V and J are TRBV9 and TRBJ2-5, with a weak D call TRBD2 (5 bases). The germline V gene encodes CDR1 SGDLS and CDR2 YYNGEE. CDR3 size: 15 residues. V lost 0 bases and J 3 bases, leaving 12 bases between the germline ends. The CDR3 loop is CASSVDPFGEETQYF. For the CDR3, the DNA is TGTGCCAGCAGCGTAGACCCATTCGGGGAAGAGACCCAGTACTTC.

The CDR3 DNA reads as TGTGCCAGTAGCCCCCGGACAGGTATTCCCGGGGAGCTGTTTTTT. Protein sequence: CASSPRTGIPGELFF. This chain uses TRBV19 with TRBJ2-2, with TRBD1 identical over 7 bases. The J segment lost 6 bases and the V segment lost 6 bases, leaving 10 bases of the junction unmatched. Germline V gives CDR1 LNHDA, CDR2 SQIVND (reference sequence). This CDR3 is 15 amino acids long.

The V call is TRBV19, the J call TRBJ2-7; possible D gene TRBD1, 6 bases. CDR1 is LNHDA and CDR2 is SQIVND in the germline V gene (reference sequence). Trimming shortened V by 3 bases and J by 3 bases, and 15 bases separated the two germline ends. The CDR3 totals 15 residues. This chain's CDR3 is CASSMSPGAHYEQYF. CDR3 coding DNA: TGTGCCAGTAGTATGTCCCCAGGGGCACACTACGAGCAGTACTTC. The full variable domain, completed using reference TRBV19 and TRBJ2-7, is DGGITQSPKYLFRKEGQNVTLSCEQNLNHDAMYWYRQDPGQGLRLIYYSQIVNDFQKGDIAEGYSVSREKKESFPLTVTSAQKNPTAFYLCASSMSPGAHYEQYFGPGTRLTVT.

This chain connects TRBV28 to TRBJ2-7; 12 positions match TRBD1. V dropped 5 bases and J dropped 3; count of bases not matched to a gene: 8. Germline CDR1 and CDR2: MDHEN and SYDVKM. The CDR3 runs to 16 residues. CDR3 residues: CASSVSGTGGFYEQYF. The CDR3 DNA is TGTGCCAGCAGTGTATCCGGGACAGGGGGCTTCTACGAGCAGTACTTC.

The chain links TRBV9 to TRBJ1-1, with 8 bases identical to TRBD1. Germline CDR1 and CDR2: SGDLS and YYNGEE. The trim removed 3 bases at V and 4 bases at J, leaving 11 bases unmatched. The CDR3 runs 16 residues. CDR3 residues: CASSASGQGTITEAFF. The CDR3 DNA follows: TGTGCCAGCAGCGCGTCAGGACAGGGAACAATCACTGAAGCTTTCTTT.

The V gene is TRBV9, the J gene TRBJ1-1; 9 bases map to TRBD1. The germline gives CDR1 SGDLS, CDR2 YYNGEE. CDR3 size: 15 residues. Unmatched junction bases numbered 5, after V lost 0 bases and J lost 5 bases. The CDR3 is CASSVDGQGLTEAFF. The CDR3 DNA is TGTGCCAGCAGCGTAGACGGACAGGGGTTGACTGAAGCTTTCTTT.

This clone is medium-sized by frequency. The V gene is TRBV5-4, the J gene TRBJ2-3; TRBD2 matches 8 bases. This CDR3 has 16 amino acids. Looked up from germline, CDR1 is SGHNT and CDR2 is YYREEE (reference sequence). V trimming: 3 bases; J trimming: 0 bases; junction bases outside the gene matches: 6. CDR3 in amino acids: CASSWGAGVSTDTQYF. The CDR3 bases are TGTGCCAGCAGCTGGGGAGCGGGAGTTAGCACAGATACGCAGTATTTT.

V is TRBV4-3 and J is TRBJ2-1, with TRBD2 matching 12 bases. Looked up from germline, CDR1 is LGHNA and CDR2 is YSLEER. The CDR3 runs to 16 residues. The J segment lost 8 bases and the V segment lost 0 bases, leaving 5 bases of the junction unmatched. The CDR3 sequence: CASSQDLTSGSYEQFF. The CDR3 DNA reads as TGCGCCAGCAGCCAAGATCTGACTAGCGGGAGCTATGAGCAGTTCTTC.

The rearrangement links TRBV28 to TRBJ1-5, with TRBD1 as a possible D gene (5 bases). The germline gives CDR1 MDHEN, CDR2 SYDVKM. V was cut by 5 bases and J by 0 bases, with 14 bases left in between. The CDR3 runs 16 residues. The CDR3 region is CASSPTGFYSNQPQHF. The CDR3 DNA follows: TGTGCCAGCAGTCCAACAGGCTTTTATAGCAATCAGCCCCAGCATTTT.

The chain links TRBV4-1 to TRBJ1-5, with D uncertain. The CDR3 has 18 residues. Germline V lookup: CDR1 MGHRA, CDR2 YSYEKL. Trimming cost V 3 bases and J 1 base, with 19 bases left between them. CDR3 sequence reads: CASSHGVMKAGSNQPQHF. The DNA for the CDR3 is TGCGCCAGCAGCCATGGGGTCATGAAGGCGGGGAGCAATCAGCCCCAGCATTTT.

CDR3 in amino acids: CASRSTGGPAYEQYF. The DNA for the CDR3 is TGTGCCAGCAGATCGACAGGGGGTCCCGCCTACGAGCAGTACTTC. The chain has TRBV28 and TRBJ2-7, with 9 bases identical to TRBD1. This CDR3 has 15 residues. From germline, CDR1 is MDHEN and CDR2 SYDVKM. Unmatched junction bases numbered 8, after V lost 6 bases and J lost 2 bases.

The chain has TRBV2 and TRBJ2-1, with TRBD2 as a possible D gene (5 bases). This CDR3 is built from 15 residues. V was shortened by 4 bases and J by 1 base, with 11 bases between the two germline ends. Per the germline V gene, CDR1 is SNHLY and CDR2 is FYNNEI. The CDR3 spells CASSGGSSSYNEQFF. In DNA form, the CDR3 reads TGTGCCAGCAGTGGAGGGAGTAGTTCCTACAATGAGCAGTTCTTC.

The CDR3: CAWSTQVKAFF. The CDR3 DNA is TGTGCCTGGAGTACGCAGGTGAAAGCTTTCTTT. The genes are TRBV30 and TRBJ1-1; D is unresolved. This CDR3 has 11 residues. The V gene's germline CDR1 is GTSNPN and CDR2 SVGIG (reference sequence). Trimming cost V 2 bases and J 9 bases, with 10 bases left between them. The variable domain in full, with the rest retrieved from reference TRBV30 and TRBJ1-1, is SQTIHQWPATLVQPVGSPLSLECTVEGTSNPNLYWYRQAAGRGLQLLFYSVGIGQISSEVPQNLSASRPQDRQFILSSKKLLLSDSGFYLCAWSTQVKAFFGQGTRLTVV.

The gene calls are TRBV30 and TRBJ2-1; D might be TRBD1 (6 bases). V lost 0 bases and J 10 bases, leaving 13 bases between the germline ends. CDR1 GTSNPN and CDR2 SVGIG come from the germline V gene (reference sequence). The CDR3 covers 13 residues. The CDR3 DNA reads as TGTGCCTGGAGTGTAACAGGGTTCGACGAGCAGTTCTTC. This translates into CAWSVTGFDEQFF.

The chain recombines TRBV5-1 with TRBJ1-2; 7 bases are shared with TRBD1. The CDR3 has 13 residues. Germline V gene sequence: CDR1 SGHRS, CDR2 YFSETQ. The trim removed 0 bases at V and 7 bases at J, leaving 3 bases unmatched. CDR3 nucleotide sequence: TGCGCCAGCAGCTTGGATAGGACAGGTGGCTACACCTTC. Its translation: CASSLDRTGGYTF.

The chain combines TRBV4-2 with TRBJ2-1; 10 bases match TRBD2. This CDR3 is 15 amino acids long. The J segment lost 7 bases and the V segment lost 7 bases, leaving 10 bases of the junction unmatched. In germline, CDR1 is LGHNA, CDR2 YNFKEQ. The CDR3 is CASTPLAGDPNEQFF. In nucleotides, the CDR3 is TGTGCCAGCACCCCCCTAGCGGGAGACCCTAATGAGCAGTTCTTC.

This chain connects TRBV9 to TRBJ2-5, with TRBD2 matching over 7 bases. The CDR3 runs to 13 residues. V lost 4 bases and J lost 1; bases outside the gene matches: 1. Looked up from germline, CDR1 is SGDLS and CDR2 is YYNGEE. CDR3 loop: CASSLAVQETQYF. The CDR3, as DNA: TGTGCCAGCAGCCTAGCGGTCCAAGAGACCCAGTACTTC. The entire variable domain, with the rest obtained from reference TRBV9 and TRBJ2-5, is as follows: DSGVTQTPKHLITATGQRVTLRCSPRSGDLSVYWYQQSLDQGLQFLIQYYNGEERAKGNILERFSAQQFPDLHSELNLSSLELGDSALYFCASSLAVQETQYFGPGTRLLVL.

The chain employs TRBV4-2 and TRBJ2-3; 11 positions match TRBD2. Germline assignment: CDR1 LGHNA and CDR2 YNFKEQ. The CDR3 covers 16 residues. Unmatched junction bases numbered 0, after V lost 1 base and J lost 0 bases. As DNA, the CDR3 is TGTGCCAGCAGCCAAGGGACTAGCGGGAGCACAGATACGCAGTATTTT. Amino acid sequence: CASSQGTSGSTDTQYF.